The 4 T cell receptor beta chains below all came from one sample that was sequenced in a study of blood T cell repertoires in COVID-19. Assay used: immunoSEQ multiplex PCR; TCRdb lists only in-frame clones, some missing. The data hold some 97,000 clones, with more than 85% observed a single time. Sequencing was done on a sample of peripheral blood. All receptors come from a man aged 50-60 years with active COVID-19.

V gene TRBV9 combines with J gene TRBJ2-3, with a weak D call TRBD2 (5 bases). Trimming stripped 0 bases from V and 1 base from J, with 12 bases between. CDR1 SGDLS and CDR2 YYNGEE come from the germline V gene. This CDR3 region has 16 residues. CDR3 sequence reads: CASSVVVGVGTDTQYF. CDR3 nucleotide sequence: TGTGCCAGCAGCGTAGTAGTGGGAGTGGGCACAGATACGCAGTATTTT.

V is TRBV6-5 and J is TRBJ1-6; tentatively, D is TRBD1 (5 bases). V was clipped by 6 bases and J by 7 bases, with 16 bases between them. CDR3 length: 15 amino acids. Per germline, CDR1 MNHEY and CDR2 SVGAGI. This chain's CDR3 is CASSPQPGPNSPLHF. CDR3 nucleotides: TGTGCCAGCAGCCCCCAACCAGGGCCCAATTCACCCCTCCACTTT.

The CDR3 here is CATSDLRGDTDTQYF. CDR3 bases: TGTGCCACCAGTGATTTGCGGGGGGACACAGATACGCAGTATTTT. The chain joins TRBV24-1 to TRBJ2-3; the match to TRBD2 covers 7 bases. Per the germline V gene, CDR1 is KGHDR and CDR2 is SFDVKD. The CDR3 spans 15 residues. Germline trimming cut 0 bases from V and 2 bases from J; bases unmatched to any gene: 1.

This clone was seen ten or more times. This chain connects TRBV7-2 to TRBJ2-7, with TRBD2 matching over 7 bases. The CDR3 totals 13 residues. Germline assignment: CDR1 SGHTA and CDR2 FQGNSA. Trimming at V came to 6 bases and at J to 3 bases, leaving 5 bases not matched to a gene. This CDR3 is CASRGGAVYEQYF. The CDR3 nucleotides read TGTGCCAGCAGGGGAGGGGCGGTCTACGAGCAGTACTTC.